This T cell receptor (beta chain) is from a study of beta chain features in type 1 diabetes. Study summary: Healthy donors and patients had similar age, gender and cell yields.

Comment on this clone: The antigen is undetermined.

The entirety of the isolated RNA underwent reverse transcription, so expressed TCRB transcripts were sequenced. Sequencing was performed with immunoSEQ multiplex PCR; in TCRdb, only in-frame clones are kept and a portion is missing. The sample consists of around 41,000 clones, over 50% of them appearing once. Germline V gene sequence: CDR1 SGHTA, CDR2 FQGTGA. The CDR3 extends over 13 amino acids. Between the trimmed V and J ends, which lost 5 bases and 10 bases, there was a span of 14 bases. Study-wide findings and caveats: A PCR bias possibly favoring shorter templates would apply equally to patients and controls. Shorter TCRB CDR3s, moderately but significantly so, were found in Type 1 diabetes patients in all four CD4+ subsets. Sequencing of cDNA might inflate the share of cells that strongly express TCR.

Every donor provided one heparinised blood draw, which averaged roughly 120 mL. The V and J genes are TRBV7-3 and TRBJ1-4, with D unresolved. What was sequenced was Tregs from blood. This sequence was found in a man younger than 40 with type 1 diabetes. Some clones in this sample may be carry-over from other donors' samples. The CDR3 here is CASSPDPGGKLFF. In nucleotides, the CDR3 is TGTGCCAGCAGCCCCGACCCAGGAGGAAAACTGTTTTTT.